The sequence of this TCR beta chain was determined in a study of T cell changes during pregnancy in multiple sclerosis. The method was immunoSEQ multiplex PCR; TCRdb's version includes in-frame clones alone and lacks a portion of them. The sample lists about 59,000 clones; around 94% were seen once. Germline CDR1 and CDR2: MNHNS and SASEGT. V lost 11 bases, J lost 5 bases, and 7 bases stayed unmatched. CDR3 length: 14 amino acids. This clonotype was sampled from a female donor with multiple sclerosis, enrolled in a pregnancy study. The chain links TRBV6-1 to TRBJ2-5, with 14 bases lining up with TRBD2. Sequences were derived from CD8+ T cells from peripheral blood mononuclear cells, sampled after pregnancy. CDR3 sequence reads: CAGGLAGDAETQYF. The CDR3 DNA reads as TGTGCCGGGGGACTAGCGGGAGACGCCGAGACCCAGTACTTC.